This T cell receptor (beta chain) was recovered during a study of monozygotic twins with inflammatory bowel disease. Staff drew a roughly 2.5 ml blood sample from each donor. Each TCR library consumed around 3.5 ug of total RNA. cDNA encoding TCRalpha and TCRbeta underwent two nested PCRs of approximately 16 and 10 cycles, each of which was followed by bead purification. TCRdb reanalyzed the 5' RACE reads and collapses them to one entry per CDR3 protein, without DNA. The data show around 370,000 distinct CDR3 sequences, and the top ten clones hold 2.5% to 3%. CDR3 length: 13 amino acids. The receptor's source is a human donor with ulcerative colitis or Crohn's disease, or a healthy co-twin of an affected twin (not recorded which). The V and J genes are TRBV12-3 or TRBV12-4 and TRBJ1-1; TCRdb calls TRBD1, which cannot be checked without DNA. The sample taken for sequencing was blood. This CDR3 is CASSPGGTKGAFF.